Listed below are T cell receptor beta chains from one sample, sequenced in a study of T cells after yellow fever vaccination. Each CDR3 protein is one row after TCRdb ran MiXCR on the 5' RACE reads. The repertoire holds a few hundred thousand distinct CDR3 sequences, 18% seen once, with 15% to 20% in the top ten. Sequences were derived from PBMCs, sampled before the yellow fever booster vaccination. All receptors derive from a man younger than 35 who received the YFV17D yellow fever vaccine. CDR3s include the opening cysteine and the closing phenylalanine or tryptophan. The D gene is left open where the match is weak. For some rows the clone size is stated as once, few or many, or as a class when expanded; others skip it.

clone size,V gene,D gene,J gene,CDR3 protein,CDR3 DNA
many,TRBV7-2,-,TRBJ1-2,CASSLDSGGYTF,TGTGCCAGCAGCTTAGATAGTGGTGGCTACACCTTC
-,TRBV6-6,-,TRBJ2-3,CASSLRDQSSDTQYF,TGTGCCAGCAGCCTCCGGGACCAAAGCTCGGATACGCAGTATTTT
-,TRBV6-6,TRBD1,TRBJ1-2,CASSAGTGGIYGYTF,TGTGCCAGCAGTGCAGGGACAGGGGGCATCTATGGCTACACCTTC
-,TRBV7-2,-,TRBJ1-5,CASSLIISQPQHF,TGTGCCAGCAGCTTAATCATTAGTCAGCCCCAGCATTTT
-,TRBV11-2,TRBD2,TRBJ2-3,CASSLPGGLPDTQYF,TGTGCCAGCAGCTTACCGGGGGGGCTCCCAGATACGCAGTATTTT
few,TRBV7-9,-,TRBJ1-2,CASSLVVGANYGYTF,TGTGCCAGCAGCTTAGTAGTCGGGGCGAACTATGGCTACACCTTC
many,TRBV10-3,TRBD2,TRBJ2-7,CAISESGLAAEQYF,TGTGCCATCAGTGAGTCGGGACTAGCGGCCGAGCAGTACTTC
-,TRBV5-1,-,TRBJ1-3,CASSPETGGNTIYF,TGCGCCAGCAGCCCCGAGACAGGAGGAAACACCATATATTTT
few,TRBV7-2,-,TRBJ2-1,CASSFLGFNEQFF,TGTGCCAGCAGCTTTCTCGGCTTCAATGAGCAGTTCTTC
-,TRBV24-1,TRBD1,TRBJ2-2,CATKGQEAGELFF,TGTGCCACAAAGGGACAGGAGGCCGGGGAGCTGTTTTTT
few,TRBV7-9,TRBD2,TRBJ2-1,CASSVIAGGPIDEQFF,TGTGCCAGCAGCGTGATAGCGGGGGGGCCTATTGATGAGCAGTTCTTC
few,TRBV7-2,TRBD1,TRBJ1-1,CASTPGGSLGTEAFF,TGTGCCAGCACCCCAGGGGGGTCCTTGGGCACTGAAGCTTTCTTT
-,TRBV4-3,-,TRBJ1-4,CASSQDATVDGEKLFF,TGCGCCAGCAGCCAAGATGCGACAGTCGACGGTGAAAAACTGTTTTTT
-,TRBV5-5,TRBD2,TRBJ2-3,CASSPGTTSGGTDTQYF,TGTGCCAGCAGCCCGGGGACGACTAGCGGGGGCACAGATACGCAGTATTTT
few,TRBV4-3,TRBD1,TRBJ1-5,CASSLGTELNQPQHF,TGCGCCAGCAGCCTCGGGACAGAACTCAATCAGCCCCAGCATTTT
-,TRBV27,TRBD2,TRBJ2-1,CASSLWGGTSSYNEQFF,TGTGCCAGCAGTTTATGGGGAGGGACCAGCTCCTACAATGAGCAGTTCTTC
-,TRBV4-3,TRBD1,TRBJ2-7,CASSHRQGPYEQYF,TGCGCCAGCAGCCACCGACAGGGCCCCTACGAGCAGTACTTC
-,TRBV3-1,TRBD1,TRBJ1-1,CASSHFTGGNTEAFF,TGTGCCAGCAGCCATTTCACAGGGGGGAACACTGAAGCTTTCTTT
-,TRBV4-2,-,TRBJ1-4,CASSQDSEKLFF,TGTGCCAGCAGCCAAGACAGTGAAAAACTGTTTTTT
few,TRBV2,-,TRBJ2-3,CASSFPPGGTDTQYF,TGTGCCAGCAGTTTCCCTCCCGGCGGGACAGATACGCAGTATTTT